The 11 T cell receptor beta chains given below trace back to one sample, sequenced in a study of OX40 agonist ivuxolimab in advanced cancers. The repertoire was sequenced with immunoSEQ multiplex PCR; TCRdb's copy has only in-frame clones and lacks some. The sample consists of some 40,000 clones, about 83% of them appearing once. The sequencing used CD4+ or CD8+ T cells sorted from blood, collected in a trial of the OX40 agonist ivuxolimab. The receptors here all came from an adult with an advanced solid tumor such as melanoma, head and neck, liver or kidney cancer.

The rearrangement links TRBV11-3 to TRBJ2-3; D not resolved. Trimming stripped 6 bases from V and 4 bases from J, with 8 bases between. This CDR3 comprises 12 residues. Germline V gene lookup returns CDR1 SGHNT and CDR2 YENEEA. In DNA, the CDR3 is TGTGCCAGCAGTCTTAGATCAGATACGCAGTATTTT. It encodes CASSLRSDTQYF.

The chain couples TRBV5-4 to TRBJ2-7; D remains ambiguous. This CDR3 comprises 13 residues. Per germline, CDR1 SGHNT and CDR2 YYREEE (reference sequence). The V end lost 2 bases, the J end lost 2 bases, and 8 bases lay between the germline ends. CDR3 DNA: TGTGCCAGCAGCTTTGGCGGTCCCTACGAGCAGTACTTC. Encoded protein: CASSFGGPYEQYF. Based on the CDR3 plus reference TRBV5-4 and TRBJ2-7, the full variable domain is ETGVTQSPTHLIKTRGQQVTLRCSSQSGHNTVSWYQQALGQGPQFIFQYYREEENGRGNFPPRFSGLQFPNYSSELNVNALELDDSALYLCASSFGGPYEQYFGPGTRLTVT.

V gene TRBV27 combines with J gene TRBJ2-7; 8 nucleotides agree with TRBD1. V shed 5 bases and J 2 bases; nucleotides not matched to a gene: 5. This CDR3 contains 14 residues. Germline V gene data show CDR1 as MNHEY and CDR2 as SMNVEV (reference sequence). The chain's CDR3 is CASSAGTGAYEQYF. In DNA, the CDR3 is TGTGCCAGCAGTGCCGGGACAGGAGCCTACGAGCAGTACTTC.

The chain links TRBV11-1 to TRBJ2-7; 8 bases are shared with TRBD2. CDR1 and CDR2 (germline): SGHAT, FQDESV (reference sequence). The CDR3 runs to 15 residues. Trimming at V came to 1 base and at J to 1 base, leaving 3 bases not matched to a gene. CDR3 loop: CASSLVPSGSYEQYF. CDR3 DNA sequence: TGTGCCAGCAGCTTAGTTCCTAGCGGGTCCTACGAGCAGTACTTC.

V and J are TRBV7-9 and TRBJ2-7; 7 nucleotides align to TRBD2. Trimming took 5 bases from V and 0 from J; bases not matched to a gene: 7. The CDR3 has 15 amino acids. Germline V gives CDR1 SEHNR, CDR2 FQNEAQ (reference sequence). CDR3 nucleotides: TGTGCCAGCAGCCCGGTAGCGGGTCCCTCCTACGAGCAGTACTTC. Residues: CASSPVAGPSYEQYF.

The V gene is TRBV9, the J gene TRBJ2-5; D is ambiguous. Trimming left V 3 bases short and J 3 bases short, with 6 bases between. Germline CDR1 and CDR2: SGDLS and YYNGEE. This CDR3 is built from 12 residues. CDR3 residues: CASSGLEETQYF. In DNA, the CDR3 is TGTGCCAGCAGCGGGTTGGAAGAGACCCAGTACTTC.

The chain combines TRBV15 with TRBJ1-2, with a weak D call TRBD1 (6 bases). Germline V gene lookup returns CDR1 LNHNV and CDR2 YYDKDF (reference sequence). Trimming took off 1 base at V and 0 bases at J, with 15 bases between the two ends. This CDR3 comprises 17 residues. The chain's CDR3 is CATSRVPRQGPNYGYTF. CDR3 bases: TGTGCCACCAGCAGAGTACCCCGGCAGGGGCCTAACTATGGCTACACCTTC.

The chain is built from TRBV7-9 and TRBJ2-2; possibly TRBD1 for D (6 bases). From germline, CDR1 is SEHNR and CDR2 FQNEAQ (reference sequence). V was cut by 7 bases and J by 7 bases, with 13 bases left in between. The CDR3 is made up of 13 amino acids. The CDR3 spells CASNSGASGELFF. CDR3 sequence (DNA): TGTGCCAGCAACTCAGGGGCGAGCGGGGAGCTGTTTTTT.

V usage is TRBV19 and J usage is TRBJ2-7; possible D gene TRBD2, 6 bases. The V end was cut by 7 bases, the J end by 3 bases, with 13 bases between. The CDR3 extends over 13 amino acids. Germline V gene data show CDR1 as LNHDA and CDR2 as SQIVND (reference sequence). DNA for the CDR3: TGTGCCAGTAACCCGGGACTGGGCTACGAGCAGTACTTC. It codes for CASNPGLGYEQYF. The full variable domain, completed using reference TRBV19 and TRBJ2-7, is DGGITQSPKYLFRKEGQNVTLSCEQNLNHDAMYWYRQDPGQGLRLIYYSQIVNDFQKGDIAEGYSVSREKKESFPLTVTSAQKNPTAFYLCASNPGLGYEQYFGPGTRLTVT.

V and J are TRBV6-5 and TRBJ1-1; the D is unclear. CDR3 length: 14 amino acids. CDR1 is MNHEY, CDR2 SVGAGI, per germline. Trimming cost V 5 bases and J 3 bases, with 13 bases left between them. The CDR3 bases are TGTGCCAGCAGTGAATGGAAGGTATACACTGAAGCTTTCTTT. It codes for CASSEWKVYTEAFF.

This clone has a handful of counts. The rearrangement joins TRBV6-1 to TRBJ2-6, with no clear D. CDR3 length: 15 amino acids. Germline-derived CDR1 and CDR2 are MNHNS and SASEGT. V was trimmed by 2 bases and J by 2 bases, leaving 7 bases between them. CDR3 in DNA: TGTGCCAGCAGTGAAAAAGGGACTGGGGCCAACGTCCTGACTTTC. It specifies CASSEKGTGANVLTF.